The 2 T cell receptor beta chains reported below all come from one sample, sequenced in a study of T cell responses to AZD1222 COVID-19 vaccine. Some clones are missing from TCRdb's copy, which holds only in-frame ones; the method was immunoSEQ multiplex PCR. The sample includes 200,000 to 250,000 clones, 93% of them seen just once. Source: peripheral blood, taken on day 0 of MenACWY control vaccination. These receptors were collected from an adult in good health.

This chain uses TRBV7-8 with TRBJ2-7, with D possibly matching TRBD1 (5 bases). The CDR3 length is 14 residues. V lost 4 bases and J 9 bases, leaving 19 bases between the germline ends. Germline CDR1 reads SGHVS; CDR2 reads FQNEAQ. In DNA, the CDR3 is TGTGCCAGCAGCTCGGACAACGGATGGTATCGGCAGTACTTC. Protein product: CASSSDNGWYRQYF.

The CDR3 DNA reads TGTGCCACCAGCAGAGATCTGACAGTGAACACTGAAGCTTTCTTT. Translated, it gives CATSRDLTVNTEAFF. This sequence joins TRBV15 and TRBJ1-1; possible D gene TRBD1, 5 bases. Germline-derived CDR1 and CDR2 are LNHNV and YYDKDF (reference sequence). The length of the CDR3 is 15 residues. V dropped 0 bases and J dropped 0 bases, with 8 bases sitting between them.